A selection of T cell receptor beta chains follows, all from one sample in a study of cytomegalovirus exposure and HLA in healthy donors. Some clones are missing from TCRdb's copy, which holds only in-frame ones; the method was immunoSEQ multiplex PCR. The sample contains roughly 180,000 clones, just under 85% of which appear only once. The sequenced material came from PBMCs. These receptors all come from a girl aged 10 to 17 in good health and CMV-seropositive. CDR3s include the opening cysteine and the closing phenylalanine or tryptophan. D genes are given only for firm matches. Some rows have no size entry. The others give once, few or many, or a class for an expanded clone.

v_gene	d_gene	abundance	j_gene	CDR3aa	CDR3nt
TRBV19	-	-	TRBJ2-7	CASSASSYEQYF	TGTGCCAGTAGTGCGAGCTCCTACGAGCAGTACTTC
TRBV9	TRBD1	-	TRBJ1-2	CASSVGQVNYGYTF	TGTGCCAGCAGCGTCGGACAGGTCAACTATGGCTACACCTTC
TRBV11-2	-	-	TRBJ2-1	CASIQGYEQFF	TGTGCCAGCATACAGGGTTATGAGCAGTTCTTC
TRBV27	-	few	TRBJ1-5	CASSLQGGGWQPQHF	TGTGCCAGCAGTTTGCAAGGCGGGGGATGGCAGCCCCAGCATTTT
TRBV19	-	-	TRBJ1-5	CASSPGRFYSNQPQHF	TGTGCCAGTAGTCCAGGGCGGTTTTATAGCAATCAGCCCCAGCATTTT
TRBV5-1	TRBD1	-	TRBJ1-1	CASSSTDRAEDTEAFF	TGCGCCAGCAGCTCGACCGACAGGGCGGAGGACACTGAAGCTTTCTTT
TRBV5-5	-	-	TRBJ1-3	CASSLVPGSGNTIYF	TGTGCCAGCAGCTTGGTTCCGGGATCAGGAAACACCATATATTTT
TRBV6-1	-	-	TRBJ2-7	CASSVDRTYEQYF	TGTGCCAGCAGTGTAGACAGGACCTACGAGCAGTACTTC
TRBV27	TRBD1	-	TRBJ1-2	CASSYRGDNYGYTF	TGTGCCAGCAGTTACAGGGGTGATAACTATGGCTACACCTTC
TRBV19	TRBD1	-	TRBJ1-4	CASHRSGTGDEKLFF	TGTGCCAGTCATCGAAGCGGGACAGGTGATGAAAAACTGTTTTTT
TRBV30	-	-	TRBJ1-1	CAWSVRAGAGTEAFF	TGTGCCTGGAGTGTACGGGCAGGGGCTGGCACTGAAGCTTTCTTT
TRBV27	-	-	TRBJ1-4	CASRSTVINEKLFF	TGTGCCAGCAGGTCGACAGTGATTAATGAAAAACTGTTTTTT
TRBV12-5	-	-	TRBJ2-7	CASGLTGGASYEQYF	TGTGCTAGTGGTTTGACTGGAGGAGCCTCCTACGAGCAGTACTTC
TRBV10-3	-	-	TRBJ1-1	CAISESGAPNTEAFF	TGTGCCATCAGTGAGTCTGGGGCGCCGAACACTGAAGCTTTCTTT
TRBV6-6	-	-	TRBJ2-1	CASRSEGGLNNEQFF	TGTGCCAGCAGATCAGAGGGGGGGCTTAACAATGAGCAGTTCTTC
TRBV2	-	once	TRBJ2-7	CASRELWTAFPYEQYF	TGTGCCAGCAGGGAACTATGGACAGCTTTTCCCTACGAGCAGTACTTC
TRBV10-3	-	-	TRBJ1-6	CAISERGSYNSPLHF	TGTGCCATCAGTGAGAGGGGCTCCTATAATTCACCCCTCCACTTT
TRBV7-9	-	-	TRBJ1-2	CASSLVRGVNAGYTF	TGTGCCAGCAGCTTGGTCCGCGGTGTCAATGCTGGCTACACCTTC
TRBV14	-	once	TRBJ1-2	CASSPRVGYGYTF	TGTGCCAGCAGCCCGAGGGTCGGCTATGGCTACACCTTC
TRBV29-1	-	-	TRBJ1-1	CSGKRATEAFF	TGCAGTGGGAAGAGGGCCACTGAAGCTTTCTTT
TRBV19	TRBD2	-	TRBJ2-7	CASSPGLAVYEQYF	TGTGCCAGTAGTCCGGGACTAGCGGTCTACGAGCAGTACTTC
TRBV2	TRBD1	-	TRBJ1-6	CASIRTGNNSPLHF	TGTGCCAGCATTCGGACAGGAAATAATTCACCCCTCCACTTT
TRBV10-1	-	-	TRBJ2-3	CASSETVNRDTQYF	TGCGCCAGCAGTGAAACGGTAAACCGAGATACGCAGTATTTT
TRBV6-5	-	-	TRBJ1-1	CASSPTDLLTEAFF	TGTGCCAGCAGTCCAACAGACCTGCTCACTGAAGCTTTCTTT
TRBV7-9	-	-	TRBJ2-7	CASSAERQYYEQYF	TGTGCCAGCAGCGCAGAAAGACAGTACTACGAGCAGTACTTC
TRBV5-4	TRBD2	-	TRBJ2-7	CASSLAASGGHTYEQYF	TGTGCCAGCAGCTTGGCGGCTAGCGGGGGCCATACCTACGAGCAGTACTTC
TRBV6-6	-	-	TRBJ1-2	CASTDRNRNYGYTF	TGTGCCAGCACCGACAGGAATCGGAACTATGGCTACACCTTC
TRBV7-3	TRBD2	-	TRBJ2-3	CASSSLGRGAGTDTQYF	TGTGCCAGCAGCTCTCTAGGGCGGGGGGCCGGAACAGATACGCAGTATTTT
TRBV5-1	TRBD1	-	TRBJ2-7	CASSPGDRSYEQYF	TGCGCCAGCAGCCCAGGGGACAGATCCTACGAGCAGTACTTC
TRBV12-5	-	-	TRBJ1-1	CASGLVTGTEAFF	TGTGCTAGTGGTTTGGTAACCGGGACTGAAGCTTTCTTT
TRBV2	-	-	TRBJ2-7	CASSEAREQYF	TGTGCCAGCAGTGAAGCGCGAGAGCAGTACTTC
TRBV19	TRBD1	-	TRBJ1-3	CASSIDRGSGNTIYF	TGTGCCAGTAGTATCGACAGGGGCTCTGGAAACACCATATATTTT
TRBV6-6	-	-	TRBJ1-2	CASSLQGDIGGYGYTF	TGTGCCAGCAGCTTACAAGGGGACATCGGAGGCTATGGCTACACCTTC
TRBV2	-	-	TRBJ2-1	CASSDRGYYNEQFF	TGTGCCAGCAGTGACAGGGGCTACTACAATGAGCAGTTCTTC
TRBV11-2	-	-	TRBJ1-2	CASSKPGQGLYGYTF	TGTGCCAGCAGCAAGCCCGGACAAGGCCTATATGGCTACACCTTC
TRBV7-2	-	-	TRBJ2-3	CASSFSGTDTQYF	TGTGCCAGCAGCTTTTCCGGCACAGATACGCAGTATTTT
TRBV5-1	-	-	TRBJ2-7	CASSRGSSYEQYF	TGCGCCAGCAGCCGGGGAAGCTCCTACGAGCAGTACTTC
TRBV7-9	-	-	TRBJ2-7	CASTLVGGASRDEQYF	TGTGCCAGCACCCTTGTAGGGGGGGCTAGTCGGGACGAGCAGTACTTC
TRBV30	-	-	TRBJ2-5	CAWNQGPQETQYF	TGTGCTTGGAATCAGGGGCCCCAAGAGACCCAGTACTTC
TRBV1	-	-	TRBJ1-5	CTSSHLRQGRNQPQHF	TGCACCAGCAGCCATTTAAGACAGGGAAGAAATCAGCCCCAGCATTTT
TRBV4-1	TRBD1	-	TRBJ1-2	CASSRPGTGGDNYGYTF	TGCGCCAGCAGCCGCCCTGGGACAGGGGGCGACAACTATGGCTACACCTTC
TRBV5-4	TRBD1	-	TRBJ2-7	CASSLEAGQGFSF	TGTGCCAGCAGCTTGGAGGCGGGACAGGGTTTTTCCTTC
TRBV6-1	TRBD1	-	TRBJ2-1	CAGQGLSYNEQFF	TGTGCCGGACAGGGGTTATCCTACAATGAGCAGTTCTTC
TRBV6-1	TRBD1	-	TRBJ1-5	CASSEARGRNQPQHF	TGTGCCAGCAGTGAAGCCAGGGGGCGGAATCAGCCCCAGCATTTT
TRBV19	-	few	TRBJ1-6	CASSISGVSNSPLHF	TGTGCCAGTAGTATCTCGGGGGTATCAAATTCACCCCTCCACTTT
TRBV9	-	-	TRBJ1-2	CASRNQGTYGYTF	TGTGCCAGCAGGAACCAGGGAACCTATGGCTACACCTTC
TRBV19	-	few	TRBJ1-1	CASSIGQTTGTEAFF	TGTGCCAGTAGTATCGGTCAAACAACGGGCACTGAAGCTTTCTTT
TRBV18	TRBD1	-	TRBJ1-2	CASSDRVHYGYTF	TGTGCCAGCTCAGACAGGGTTCACTATGGCTACACCTTC
TRBV10-1	-	-	TRBJ2-7	CASSNTYEQYF	TGCGCCAGCAGTAACACCTACGAGCAGTACTTC
TRBV5-1	-	-	TRBJ2-6	CASGRDISGANVLTF	TGCGCCAGCGGCCGGGACATATCTGGGGCCAACGTCCTGACTTTC